The sample holds many counts of the clone carrying this T cell receptor beta chain. Its specificity is unknown. Indicated time point: persistent/refractory GD, antithyroid drugs over 5 years with positive TRAb. From RNA extracted from PBMCs, the TCR library was made. This entry comes from a study of regulatory T cells in long-lasting Graves disease. V was cut by 8 bases and J by 5 bases, with 9 bases left in between. The CDR3 has 11 amino acids. Germline assignment: CDR1 SNHLY and CDR2 FYNNEI. Findings of the study overall: Persistent patients shared more public clonotypes (over 2,500) than new patients (966). It was in persistent disease that TRBV28, TRBJ1-2 and TRBJ2-5 were favored.

Investigators prepared the TCR beta libraries by applying iRepertoire HTBI primers and Arm-PCR of CDR3 regions. TCRdb re-called the multiplex PCR reads through MiXCR, storing one row per CDR3 protein. The data hold hundreds of thousands of distinct CDR3 sequences, with 20% to 25% observed a single time. Sequencing was performed on peripheral blood mononuclear cells (PBMCs), taken when the disease was refractory, from a patient treated with antithyroid drugs. The clonotype originates from a female donor with Graves disease. The chain combines TRBV2 with TRBJ1-2; D gene uncertain. CDR3 residues: CASGSSYGYTF. The CDR3 region has the DNA TGTGCCAGCGGATCTTCTTATGGCTACACCTTC.